This TCR beta chain was found in a study of shared clonotypes between healthy human individuals. The study's findings and limits: Estimated richness values were generally larger in naive subsets than in memory subsets.

The repertoire was sequenced with immunoSEQ multiplex PCR; TCRdb's copy has only in-frame clones and lacks some. This sample yields roughly 2.4 million clones, of which almost 96% are seen a single time; about 0.13% belongs to the top ten. The V end was cut by 6 bases, the J end by 4 bases, with 12 bases between. Per germline, CDR1 MNHEY and CDR2 SMNVEV (reference sequence). The CDR3 is made up of 13 amino acids. As concerns this clone: No antigen is known for it.

The TCR was taken from a man younger than 35 in good health. Sequencing input: naive CD4+ T cells sorted from blood. Sample subset: CD45RA+ positively selected. The gene calls are TRBV27 and TRBJ1-2; unclear D gene. The CDR3 nucleotides are TGTGCCAGCAGAGAATTGTCCAGCTATGGCTACACCTTC. Its translation: CASRELSSYGYTF.